This T cell receptor (beta chain) was recorded in a study of blood T cell repertoires in COVID-19. Background on the study: PBMCs, B-cell-depleted T cells, or T cells provided the cDNA or gDNA that made up the material.

The CDR3 is 15 amino acids. Per the germline V gene, CDR1 is SGDLS and CDR2 is YYNGEE. V dropped 5 bases and J dropped 6 bases, with 15 bases sitting between them. Methods used by the authors: Estimation of nucleated cell counts relied on the amplification of reference gene primers. Repertoires were generated with immunoSEQ multiplex PCR, while TCRdb's copy carries only in-frame clones and drops some. D and trimming were read from the DNA, whereas the V and J calls and clone size are those reported in that table. The sample contains fewer than 350,000 clones, roughly 90% of which appear only once. The sequencing input was peripheral blood. This sequence joins TRBV9 and TRBJ1-6; maybe TRBD1 (6 bases). This sequence originates from a woman aged 30 to 39 with COVID-19, enrolled during active disease. The CDR3 DNA reads as TGTGCCAGCAGTGCGACAGGAGTTATTAATTCACCCCTCCACTTT. Protein: CASSATGVINSPLHF.